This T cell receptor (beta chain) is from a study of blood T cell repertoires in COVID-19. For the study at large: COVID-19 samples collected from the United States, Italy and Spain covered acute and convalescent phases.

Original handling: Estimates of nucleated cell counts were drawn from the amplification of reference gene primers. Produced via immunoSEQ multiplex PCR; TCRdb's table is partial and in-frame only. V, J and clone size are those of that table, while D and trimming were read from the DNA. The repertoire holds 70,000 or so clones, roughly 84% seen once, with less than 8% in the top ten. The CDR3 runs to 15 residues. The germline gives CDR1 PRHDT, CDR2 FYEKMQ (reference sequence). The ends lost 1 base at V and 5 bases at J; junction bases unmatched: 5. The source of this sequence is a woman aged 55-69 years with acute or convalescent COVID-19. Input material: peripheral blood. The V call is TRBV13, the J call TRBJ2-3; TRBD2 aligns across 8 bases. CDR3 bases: TGTGCCAGCAGCTTAGCGGGGGGGCCGGAAGATACGCAGTATTTT. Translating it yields CASSLAGGPEDTQYF.